These 6 T cell receptor beta chains share one sample of origin, sequenced in a study of radiotherapy plus CTLA-4 blockade in lung cancer. Assay used: immunoSEQ multiplex PCR; TCRdb lists only in-frame clones, some missing. The sample has roughly 48,000 clones, approximately 85% seen once. This sample comprised peripheral blood, obtained from a patient treated with radiotherapy plus ipilimumab. These receptor sequences come from a human donor with non-small cell lung cancer who had stable disease on radiotherapy plus ipilimumab.

This chain connects TRBV2 to TRBJ2-7, with D perhaps TRBD1 (5 bases). The germline CDR1 and CDR2 sequences are SNHLY and FYNNEI. V lost 7 bases and J 6 bases, leaving 16 bases between the germline ends. This CDR3 spans 13 amino acids. This CDR3 reads CASTGFGQVEQYF. The CDR3 DNA reads as TGTGCCAGCACAGGGTTCGGTCAGGTCGAGCAGTACTTC. Together with reference TRBV2 and TRBJ2-7, the CDR3 gives the full variable domain: EPEVTQTPSHQVTQMGQEVILRCVPISNHLYFYWYRQILGQKVEFLVSFYNNEISEKSEIFDDQFSVERPDGSNFTLKIRSTKLEDSAMYFCASTGFGQVEQYFGPGTRLTVT.

The rearrangement joins TRBV5-8 to TRBJ1-4, with D maybe TRBD1 (5 bases). Trimming left V 4 bases short and J 5 bases short, with 15 bases between. Germline loops: CDR1 SGHTS, CDR2 YDEGEE. CDR3 length: 15 amino acids. The CDR3 nucleotides are TGTGCCAGCAGCCTCGGGGCAGCGGGGAATGAAAAACTGTTTTTT. It specifies CASSLGAAGNEKLFF.

The V gene is TRBV2, the J gene TRBJ1-5; maybe TRBD1 (5 bases). Germline-derived CDR1 and CDR2 are SNHLY and FYNNEI. V lost 0 bases, J lost 2 bases, and 8 bases lay in between. The CDR3 totals 15 residues. The DNA for the CDR3 is TGTGCCAGCAGTGAAGCCGGGGGAGGCAATCAGCCCCAGCATTTT. Translated: CASSEAGGGNQPQHF.

This chain links TRBV15 with TRBJ2-1; D is unresolved. The CDR3 length is 17 residues. V dropped 0 bases and J dropped 0 bases, with 12 bases sitting between them. Germline CDR1 reads LNHNV; CDR2 reads YYDKDF (reference sequence). The CDR3 region is CATSRDGPLSSYNEQFF. Written as DNA, the CDR3 is TGTGCCACCAGCAGAGATGGTCCACTAAGCTCCTACAATGAGCAGTTCTTC.

This chain connects TRBV6-5 to TRBJ1-1; the D gene is possibly TRBD1 (6 bases). V gave up 5 bases and J gave up 0 bases, with 13 bases separating them. The CDR3 has 15 residues. From germline, CDR1 is MNHEY and CDR2 SVGAGI. The CDR3 sequence is CASSAHQGMNTEAFF. CDR3 bases: TGTGCCAGCAGTGCCCACCAGGGGATGAACACTGAAGCTTTCTTT.

This chain uses TRBV6-1 with TRBJ1-1, with unresolved D. V lost 0 bases and J 1 base, leaving 6 bases between the germline ends. The CDR3 runs to 14 residues. The germline V gene encodes CDR1 MNHNS and CDR2 SASEGT. The CDR3 is CASSEAHWNTEAFF. CDR3 DNA sequence: TGTGCCAGCAGTGAAGCGCACTGGAACACTGAAGCTTTCTTT.